Listed here is a single TCR beta chain. The antigen is undetermined. TCRdb reprocessed the RACE reads via MiXCR and lists one record per CDR3 protein. Here the sample spans 330,000 or so distinct CDR3 sequences, 6% to 7% being singletons. The data derive from a study of human T cells and chemical hapten exposure. Across the study: Patients having alopecia areata, totalis or universalis were mostly female. Study-wide results and caveats: Large CDR3 similarity clusters arose significantly more often from expanded TCRs than from controls.

Germline CDR1 reads SGHTA; CDR2 reads FQGNSA. This CDR3 has 14 amino acids. V was pared by 7 bases and J by 4 bases, with 14 bases between. Sample time point: patch test 2, 6 weeks after DPC sensitization. As to treatment: therapeutic diphenylcyclopropenone sensitization with weekly scalp DPC. The source is a woman between 18 and 29 years old with alopecia areata. Some clones in this sample may be carry-over from other donors' samples. Sample: whole blood, taken in connection with sensitization to the hapten diphenylcyclopropenone (DPC). The chain uses TRBV7-2 and TRBJ2-1, with D possibly being TRBD2 (6 bases). This CDR3 reads CASTPAGLYNEQFF. In DNA form, the CDR3 reads TGTGCCAGCACCCCAGCCGGACTATACAATGAGCAGTTCTTC.